This T cell receptor (beta chain) was sequenced during a study of Graves' ophthalmopathy and Graves' hyperthyroidism. RNA transcripts were the source from which TCR beta CDR3 regions were amplified. RT-PCR in the first round used HTBI primers; a second-round multiplex PCR followed. TCRdb itself ran the multiplex PCR reads through MiXCR, one entry per CDR3 protein. The repertoire consists of about half a million distinct CDR3 sequences, with over 13% occurring once and the leading ten covering 9.5% to 10%. Ten or more counts support this clonotype. Trimming at V came to 0 bases and at J to 11 bases, leaving 5 bases not matched to a gene. CDR3 size: 13 residues. Germline CDR1 and CDR2: MNHEY and SVGAGI.

This receptor was taken from a woman aged 25 to 39 with Graves' ophthalmopathy. The material sequenced was blood. The J gene is TRBJ1-1, the V gene TRBV6-5, with 8 bases aligning to TRBD1. CDR3: CASSYSKTGDAFF. CDR3 nucleotide sequence: TGTGCCAGCAGTTACTCTAAGACAGGGGACGCTTTCTTT.